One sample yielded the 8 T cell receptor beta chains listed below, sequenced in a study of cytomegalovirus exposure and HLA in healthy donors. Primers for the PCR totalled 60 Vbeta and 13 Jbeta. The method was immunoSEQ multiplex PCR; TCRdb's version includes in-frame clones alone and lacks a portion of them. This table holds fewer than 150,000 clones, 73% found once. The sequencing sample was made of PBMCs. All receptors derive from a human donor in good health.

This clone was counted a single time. The CDR3 protein is CASSFRLAETYNEQFF. For the CDR3, the DNA is TGTGCCAGCAGCTTTCGACTAGCGGAGACCTACAATGAGCAGTTCTTC. The V and J genes are TRBV7-8 and TRBJ2-1, with 9 bases lining up with TRBD2. Germline-derived CDR1 and CDR2 are SGHVS and FQNEAQ. The V segment lost 3 bases and the J segment 2 bases; nucleotides outside the gene matches: 5. The CDR3 consists of 16 residues.

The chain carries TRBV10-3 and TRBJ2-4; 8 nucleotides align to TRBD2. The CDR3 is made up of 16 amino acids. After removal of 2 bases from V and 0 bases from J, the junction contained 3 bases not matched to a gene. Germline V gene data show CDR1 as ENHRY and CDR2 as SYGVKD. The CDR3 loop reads CAISELSGGAKNIQYF. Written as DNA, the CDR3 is TGTGCCATCAGTGAGCTGAGCGGGGGAGCCAAAAACATTCAGTACTTC.

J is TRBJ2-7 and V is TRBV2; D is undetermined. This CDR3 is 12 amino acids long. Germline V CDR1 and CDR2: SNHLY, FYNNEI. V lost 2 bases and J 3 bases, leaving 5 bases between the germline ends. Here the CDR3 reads CASSESDYEQYF. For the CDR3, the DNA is TGTGCCAGCAGTGAATCAGACTACGAGCAGTACTTC. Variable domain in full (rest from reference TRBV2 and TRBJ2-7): EPEVTQTPSHQVTQMGQEVILRCVPISNHLYFYWYRQILGQKVEFLVSFYNNEISEKSEIFDDQFSVERPDGSNFTLKIRSTKLEDSAMYFCASSESDYEQYFGPGTRLTVT.

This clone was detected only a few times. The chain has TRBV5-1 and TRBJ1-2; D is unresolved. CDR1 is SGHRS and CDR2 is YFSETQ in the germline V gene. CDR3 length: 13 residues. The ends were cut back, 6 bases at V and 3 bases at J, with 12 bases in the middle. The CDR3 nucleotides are TGCGCCAGCAAGGACTCGCCGGACTATGGCTACACCTTC. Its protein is CASKDSPDYGYTF. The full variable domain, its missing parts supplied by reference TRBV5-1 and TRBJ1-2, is KAGVTQTPRYLIKTRGQQVTLSCSPISGHRSVSWYQQTPGQGLQFLFEYFSETQRNKGNFPGRFSGRQFSNSRSEMNVSTLELGDSALYLCASKDSPDYGYTFGSGTRLTVV.

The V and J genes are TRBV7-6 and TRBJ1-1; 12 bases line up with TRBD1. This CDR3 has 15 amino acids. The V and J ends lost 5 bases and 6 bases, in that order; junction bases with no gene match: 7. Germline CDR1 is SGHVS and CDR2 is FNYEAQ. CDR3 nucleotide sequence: TGTGCCAGCAGCCGATGGGACAGGGGGCAATCTGAAGCTTTCTTT. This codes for CASSRWDRGQSEAFF.

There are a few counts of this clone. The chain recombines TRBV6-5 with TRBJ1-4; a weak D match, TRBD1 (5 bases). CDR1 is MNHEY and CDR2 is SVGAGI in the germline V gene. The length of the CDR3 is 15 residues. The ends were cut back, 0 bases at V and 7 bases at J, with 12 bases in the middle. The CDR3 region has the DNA TGTGCCAGCAGTTACTCACCAGGGAGGGGTGAAAAACTGTTTTTT. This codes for CASSYSPGRGEKLFF.

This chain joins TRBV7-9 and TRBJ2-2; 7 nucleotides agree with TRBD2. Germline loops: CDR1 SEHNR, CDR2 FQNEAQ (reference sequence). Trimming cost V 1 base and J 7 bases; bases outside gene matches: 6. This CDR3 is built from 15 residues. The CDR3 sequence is CASSLERLAFGELFF. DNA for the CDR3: TGTGCCAGCAGCTTAGAGAGACTAGCCTTCGGGGAGCTGTTTTTT.

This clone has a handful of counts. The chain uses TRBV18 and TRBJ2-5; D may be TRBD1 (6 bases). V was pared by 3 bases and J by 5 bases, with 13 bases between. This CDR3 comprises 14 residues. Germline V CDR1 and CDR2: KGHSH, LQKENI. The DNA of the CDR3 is TGTGCCAGCTCACCCGACAGGATTTCCGAGACCCAGTACTTC. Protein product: CASSPDRISETQYF.